These T cell receptor beta chains were read from a single sample in a study of radiotherapy plus CTLA-4 blockade in lung cancer. Using immunoSEQ multiplex PCR, the repertoire was profiled, and TCRdb retains in-frame clones only, with some absent. There are over 40,000 clones in the sample; around four fifths occur only once, and more than 3% lies in the top ten. The sample was peripheral blood, taken from a patient treated with radiotherapy plus ipilimumab. These receptors were taken from a human donor with non-small cell lung cancer who had stable disease on radiotherapy plus ipilimumab. The CDR3 runs from the conserved cysteine through the conserved F or W. D genes are given only for firm matches. For some rows the clone size is stated as once, few or many, or as a class when expanded; others skip it.

clone_size | j_call | v_call | d_call | cdr3_nt | cdr3_aa
. | TRBJ2-7 | TRBV4-1 | TRBD1 | TGCGCCAGCAGCCAAGATGACAGGGCTTTGGCCTACGAGCAGTACTTC | CASSQDDRALAYEQYF
. | TRBJ2-5 | TRBV9 | . | TGTGCCAGCAGCGTACTAACGGGATTAGCTGAAGAGACCCAGTACTTC | CASSVLTGLAEETQYF
. | TRBJ2-7 | TRBV11-2 | TRBD2 | TGTGCCAGCAGCACCAGCGGGACCACGAAGCCCGAGCAGTACTTC | CASSTSGTTKPEQYF
. | TRBJ2-7 | TRBV19 | . | TGTGCCAGTGGGGGGACCGAGCAGTACTTC | CASGGTEQYF
. | TRBJ2-7 | TRBV29-1 | TRBD1 | TGCAGCGTTGAAAAGGGGGCTTTCGAGCAGTACTTC | CSVEKGAFEQYF
once | TRBJ2-7 | TRBV18 | . | TGTGCCAGCTCACCAGGGTCACAGGACCGGTCCTACGAGCAGTACTTC | CASSPGSQDRSYEQYF
few | TRBJ1-1 | TRBV7-2 | . | TGTGCCAGCAGCTTCGCGCGCACGAACACTGAAGCTTTCTTT | CASSFARTNTEAFF
. | TRBJ2-5 | TRBV9 | TRBD2 | TGTGCCAGCAGCGTAGAGGTCCTAGCGGGGGAAGAGACCCAGTACTTC | CASSVEVLAGEETQYF
. | TRBJ1-5 | TRBV9 | TRBD1 | TGTGCCAGCAGCGAGGGACAGAGCAGCAATCAGCCCCAGCATTTT | CASSEGQSSNQPQHF
. | TRBJ2-5 | TRBV6-1 | TRBD1 | TGTGCCAGCAGTGTCCATTACAGGGGGCTACAAGAGACCCAGTACTTC | CASSVHYRGLQETQYF
. | TRBJ2-7 | TRBV4-3 | TRBD2 | TGCGCCAGCAGCCAAGATATCTCCCTAGCGGGCTACGAGCAGTACTTC | CASSQDISLAGYEQYF
few | TRBJ2-3 | TRBV11-2 | TRBD2 | TGTGCCAGCAGCTTAGAATGGCAGCGGGGACCTAAGGATACGCAGTATTTT | CASSLEWQRGPKDTQYF
. | TRBJ1-1 | TRBV28 | TRBD1 | TGTGCCAGCAGTTTAACCGGACAGGGCGGCACTGAAGCTTTCTTT | CASSLTGQGGTEAFF
. | TRBJ2-5 | TRBV27 | TRBD2 | TGTGCCAGCAGTTTAATAACTAGCGGGAGACAAGAGACCCAGTACTTC | CASSLITSGRQETQYF
. | TRBJ2-1 | TRBV28 | TRBD2 | TGTGTAAGCGGGACTAGCGGGATCCGGGAGCAGTTCTTC | CVSGTSGIREQFF
. | TRBJ2-1 | TRBV5-1 | . | TGCGCCAGCAGCTTGGCCATAGCGGCCGACTACAATGAGCAGTTCTTC | CASSLAIAADYNEQFF
. | TRBJ2-2 | TRBV29-1 | TRBD2 | TGCAGCAGGGGGGGTAGCGGGAGAGAAAACACCGGGGAGCTGTTTTTT | CSRGGSGRENTGELFF